This TCR beta chain emerged from a study of early stage breast cancer tumors. Study-level background: ER+/PR+/HER2- status applied to twelve of 16 invasive breast tumors.

Regarding the study as a whole: Most shared enriched TCRB sequences were commonly generated ones. Bulk DNA sequencing of unsorted cells missed chain pairing and markers.

Sequencing used immunoSEQ multiplex PCR; TCRdb keeps in-frame clones, though not all of them. Among fewer than 30,000 clones, around three quarters were seen once, and the ten largest hold over 9.5%. Remarks on this clone: Antigen: not known.

This CDR3 comprises 16 residues. V lost 5 bases and J lost 4; bases outside the gene matches: 7. Germline CDR1 is PRHDT and CDR2 is FYEKMQ (reference sequence). J is TRBJ2-7 and V is TRBV13; 14 nucleotides align to TRBD2. The clonotype comes from a person in their sixties or seventies with breast cancer. Source material: blood. The CDR3 nucleotides read TGTGCCAGCAGCCTAAGACTAGCGGGAGGGCCATACGAGCAGTACTTC. This translates into CASSLRLAGGPYEQYF.